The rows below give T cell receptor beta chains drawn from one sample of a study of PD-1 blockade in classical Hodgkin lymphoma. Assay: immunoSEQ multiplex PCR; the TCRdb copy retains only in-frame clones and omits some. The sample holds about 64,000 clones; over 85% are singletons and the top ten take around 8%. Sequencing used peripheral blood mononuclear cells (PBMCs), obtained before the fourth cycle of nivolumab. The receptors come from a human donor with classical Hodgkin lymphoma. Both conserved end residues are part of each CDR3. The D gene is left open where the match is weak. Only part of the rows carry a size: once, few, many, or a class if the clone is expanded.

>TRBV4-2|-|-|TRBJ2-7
CASSQRGSYEQYF
TGTGCCAGCAGCCAAAGAGGCTCCTACGAGCAGTACTTC
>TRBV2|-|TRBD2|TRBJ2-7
CASSARLGEGLYEQYF
TGTGCCAGCAGTGCCCGCCTGGGGGAGGGACTCTACGAGCAGTACTTC
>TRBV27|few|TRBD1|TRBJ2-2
CASSPGTAVTGELFF
TGTGCCAGCAGTCCCGGGACAGCCGTCACCGGGGAGCTGTTTTTT
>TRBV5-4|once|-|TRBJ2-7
CASSQREGGYYEQYF
TGTGCCAGCAGCCAGAGGGAGGGGGGTTATTACGAGCAGTACTTC
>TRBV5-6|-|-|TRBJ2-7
CASSGSIRYEQYF
TGTGCCAGCTCCGGGTCTATCAGATACGAGCAGTACTTC
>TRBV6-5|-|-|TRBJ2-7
CASSYSIAGYSEQYF
TGTGCCAGCAGTTACTCTATTGCGGGCTATAGCGAGCAGTACTTC
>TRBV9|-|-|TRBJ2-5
CASSVFEGGTQYF
TGTGCCAGCAGCGTATTCGAGGGTGGAACCCAGTACTTC
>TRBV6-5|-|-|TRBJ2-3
CASNNGFTDTQYF
TGTGCCAGCAATAATGGGTTTACAGATACGCAGTATTTT
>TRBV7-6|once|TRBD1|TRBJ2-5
CASSLYRGQETQYF
TGTGCCAGCAGCTTATACAGGGGGCAGGAGACCCAGTACTTC
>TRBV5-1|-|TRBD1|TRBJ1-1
CASSLGQGATEAFF
TGCGCCAGCAGCTTGGGACAGGGGGCCACTGAAGCTTTCTTT
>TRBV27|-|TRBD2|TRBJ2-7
CASSMGTSGLEQYF
TGTGCCAGCAGTATGGGGACTAGCGGGTTAGAGCAGTACTTC
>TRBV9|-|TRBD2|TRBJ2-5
CASSVGLAGVGTQYF
TGTGCCAGCAGCGTAGGTCTAGCGGGAGTTGGGACCCAGTACTTC
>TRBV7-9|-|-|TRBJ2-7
CASAAGSSYEQYF
TGTGCCAGCGCGGCAGGTAGTTCCTACGAGCAGTACTTC
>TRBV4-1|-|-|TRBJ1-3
CASSTGSTGNTIYF
TGCGCCAGCAGTACGGGGTCTACTGGAAACACCATATATTTT
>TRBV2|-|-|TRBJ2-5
CASKRGVQTQYF
TGTGCCAGCAAGAGGGGGGTGCAGACCCAGTACTTC
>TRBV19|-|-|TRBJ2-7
CATTTRDEQYF
TGTGCCACGACGACCCGAGACGAGCAGTACTTC
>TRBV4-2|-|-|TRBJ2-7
CASSPGRHYEQYF
TGTGCCAGCAGCCCGGGAAGACACTACGAGCAGTACTTC
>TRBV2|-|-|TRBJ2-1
CASSVGVNEQFF
TGTGCCAGCAGTGTAGGGGTTAATGAGCAGTTCTTC
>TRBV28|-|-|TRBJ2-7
CASTDLADYSYEQYF
TGTGCCAGCACCGACCTGGCGGACTACTCCTACGAGCAGTACTTC
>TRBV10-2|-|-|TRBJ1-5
CASSDYRVYVSNQPQHF
TGCGCCAGCAGTGACTACAGGGTGTATGTTAGCAATCAGCCCCAGCATTTT
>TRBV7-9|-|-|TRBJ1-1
CASSSPLNTEAFF
TGTGCCAGCAGCTCCCCCTTGAACACTGAAGCTTTCTTT
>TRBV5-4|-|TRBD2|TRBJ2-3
CASSLVRSGVAGETDTQYF
TGTGCCAGCAGCTTGGTTCGTTCAGGAGTAGCGGGGGAAACAGATACGCAGTATTTT
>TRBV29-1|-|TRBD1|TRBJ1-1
CSAGDRGGWTEAFF
TGCAGCGCGGGGGACAGGGGCGGATGGACTGAAGCTTTCTTT
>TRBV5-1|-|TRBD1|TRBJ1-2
CASSLVVQGAYYGYTF
TGCGCCAGCAGCTTGGTTGTGCAGGGGGCGTACTATGGCTACACCTTC
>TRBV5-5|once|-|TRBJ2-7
CASSFGAGYEQYF
TGTGCCAGCAGCTTCGGGGCGGGGTACGAGCAGTACTTC
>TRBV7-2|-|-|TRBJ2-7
CASSLVPSGGYEQYF
TGTGCCAGCAGCTTAGTCCCATCAGGCGGCTACGAGCAGTACTTC
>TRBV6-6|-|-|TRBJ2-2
CASSLGNTGELFF
TGTGCCAGCAGTTTGGGTAACACCGGGGAGCTGTTTTTT
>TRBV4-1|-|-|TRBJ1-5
CASSQGAGVSSQPQHF
TGCGCCAGCAGCCAAGGGGCAGGGGTTTCGAGCCAGCCCCAGCATTTT
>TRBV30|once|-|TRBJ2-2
CAWNSGVNTGELFF
TGTGCCTGGAATTCGGGAGTGAACACCGGGGAGCTGTTTTTT